Presented here are 25 T cell receptor beta chains from one specimen sequenced in a study of blood T cell repertoires in COVID-19. The table came from immunoSEQ multiplex PCR; TCRdb's copy has only in-frame clones and leaves some out. Of 200,000 to 250,000 clones listed, about four fifths were seen once; the top ten hold less than 11%. Sample: peripheral blood. The receptors come from a woman at least 80 years old with acute or convalescent COVID-19.

This chain joins TRBV5-4 and TRBJ1-6; D unclear. The CDR3 has 14 amino acids. Per germline, CDR1 SGHNT and CDR2 YYREEE (reference sequence). V was clipped by 4 bases and J by 6 bases, with 11 bases between them. Here the CDR3 reads CASSPQLPNSPLHF. CDR3 in DNA: TGTGCCAGCAGCCCCCAGTTGCCTAATTCACCCCTCCACTTT.

The genes are TRBV11-3 and TRBJ1-1; 7 bases fit TRBD1. Germline values: CDR1 SGHNT, CDR2 YENEEA. This CDR3 spans 17 amino acids. Trimming at V came to 5 bases and at J to 1 base, leaving 13 bases not matched to a gene. In DNA form, the CDR3 reads TGTGCCAGCAGCCTCAGGGGGTATACACTTAAGAACACTGAAGCTTTCTTT. Its translation: CASSLRGYTLKNTEAFF.

The V call is TRBV6-2 or TRBV6-3, the J call TRBJ2-5; TRBD1 might be the D (6 bases). Germline V gene data show CDR1 as MNHEY and CDR2 as SVGEGT. The CDR3 totals 15 residues. V lost 4 bases to trimming and J lost 2 bases, with 14 bases between them. Here the CDR3 reads CASSSSRDTQETQYF. The CDR3 bases are TGTGCCAGCAGTTCGTCCCGGGACACGCAAGAGACCCAGTACTTC.

The chain uses TRBV30 and TRBJ1-2; no reliable D call. Germline V gene sequence: CDR1 GTSNPN, CDR2 SVGIG (reference sequence). V was pared by 0 bases and J by 8 bases, with 13 bases between. CDR3 length: 13 residues. The chain's CDR3 is CAWSVFREGGYTF. DNA for the CDR3: TGTGCCTGGAGTGTTTTCCGGGAGGGCGGCTACACCTTC.

The sample holds one count of this clone. The rearrangement uses TRBV6-1 and TRBJ1-5, with TRBD1 as a possible D gene (6 bases). The CDR3 loop spans 16 amino acids. The germline V and J ends were trimmed by 2 bases and 1 base, with 12 bases remaining between them. The germline V gene has CDR1 MNHNS and CDR2 SASEGT. CDR3 residues: CASSEPTGLSNQPQHF. The CDR3 bases are TGTGCCAGCAGTGAACCCACAGGGTTGAGCAATCAGCCCCAGCATTTT.

This clone was recorded once. The chain employs TRBV7-9 and TRBJ1-6; no reliable D call. Germline CDR1 and CDR2: SEHNR and FQNEAQ (reference sequence). V was trimmed by 1 base and J by 4 bases, leaving 5 bases between them. The CDR3 is 14 amino acids. The CDR3 region is CASSLVQYNSPLHF. DNA of the CDR3: TGTGCCAGCAGCTTAGTACAGTATAATTCACCCCTCCACTTT. Together with reference TRBV7-9 and TRBJ1-6, the CDR3 gives the full variable domain: DTGVSQNPRHKITKRGQNVTFRCDPISEHNRLYWYRQTLGQGPEFLTYFQNEAQLEKSRLLSDRFSAERPKGSFSTLEIQRTEQGDSAMYLCASSLVQYNSPLHFGNGTRLTVT.

This chain uses TRBV19 with TRBJ1-3; 9 bases match TRBD1. J was trimmed by 1 base and V by 5 bases; bases with no gene match: 3. The CDR3 covers 15 residues. Germline V CDR1 and CDR2: LNHDA, SQIVND (reference sequence). This chain's CDR3 is CASSSDRGSGNTIYF. The CDR3 DNA is TGTGCCAGTAGTTCGGACAGGGGATCTGGAAACACCATATATTTT.

The rearrangement uses TRBV29-1 and TRBJ2-7; TRBD1 matches 8 bases. Germline V CDR1 and CDR2: SQVTM, ANQGSEA. V dropped 4 bases and J dropped 3; count of bases not matched to a gene: 11. The CDR3 sequence is 15 residues long. CDR3 sequence reads: CSVGGSDRGIYEQYF. CDR3 coding DNA: TGCAGCGTTGGGGGCAGCGACAGGGGAATCTACGAGCAGTACTTC.

The V call is TRBV5-5, the J call TRBJ1-4; TRBD1 matches at 7 bases. Germline loops: CDR1 SGHKS, CDR2 YYEKEE (reference sequence). The CDR3 spans 14 residues. With 3 bases clipped from V and 7 bases from J, the junction kept 6 bases outside the gene matches. The CDR3 DNA is TGTGCCAGCAGCTCAGGGACAGATCCTGAAAAACTGTTTTTT. It is translated as CASSSGTDPEKLFF.

The chain has TRBV11-2 and TRBJ1-4, with 7 bases fitting TRBD1. CDR1 and CDR2 (germline): SGHAT, FQNNGV. J lost 8 bases, V lost 5 bases, and 8 bases had no gene match. This CDR3 has 14 residues. CDR3 region: CASSKDRPLEKLFF. In nucleotides, the CDR3 is TGTGCCAGCAGCAAGGACAGGCCGTTGGAAAAACTGTTTTTT.

The J gene is TRBJ1-2, the V gene TRBV5-5, with no clear D. This CDR3 is 17 amino acids long. Per the germline V gene, CDR1 is SGHKS and CDR2 is YYEKEE (reference sequence). V lost 4 bases and J lost 0, with 19 bases in between. CDR3: CASSAPTIRVANYGYTF. In DNA form, the CDR3 reads TGTGCCAGCAGCGCCCCAACCATAAGAGTAGCTAACTATGGCTACACCTTC.

The rearrangement joins TRBV29-1 to TRBJ1-2, with a possible D match to TRBD1 (5 bases). Looked up from germline, CDR1 is SQVTM and CDR2 is ANQGSEA. Between the trimmed V and J ends, which lost 0 bases and 7 bases, there was a span of 12 bases. CDR3 length: 13 amino acids. As DNA, the CDR3 is TGCAGCGTTGAAGAGGGGGGGAATAGTGGCTACACCTTC. Translation: CSVEEGGNSGYTF.

This clone was seen only once. The V gene is TRBV6-1, the J gene TRBJ2-7, with 11 nucleotides matching TRBD2. V lost 2 bases, J lost 6 bases, and 9 bases stayed unmatched. This CDR3 has 16 amino acids. The germline gives CDR1 MNHNS, CDR2 SASEGT. The CDR3 DNA reads TGTGCCAGCAGTGAAATCCCACTAGCGGGAGTGGGCGAGCAGTACTTC. Encoded protein: CASSEIPLAGVGEQYF.

The gene calls are TRBV10-3 and TRBJ1-2; the D gene is possibly TRBD1 (5 bases). The germline V and J ends were trimmed by 4 bases and 5 bases, with 14 bases remaining between them. CDR1 ENHRY and CDR2 SYGVKD come from the germline V gene. The CDR3 sequence is 14 residues long. The CDR3 DNA reads as TGTGCCATCAGTGGCGCGACAGAAACTTATGGCTACACCTTC. This codes for CAISGATETYGYTF.

The CDR3 loop is CASSELGTASNEKLFF. DNA of the CDR3: TGTGCCAGCAGTGAATTGGGGACAGCCTCTAATGAAAAACTGTTTTTT. The chain joins TRBV25-1 to TRBJ1-4; the match to TRBD1 covers 7 bases. There are 16 residues in the CDR3. CDR1 and CDR2 (germline): MGHDK, SYGVNS. V dropped 1 base and J dropped 3; count of bases not matched to a gene: 5.

This sequence joins TRBV7-9 and TRBJ2-3; TRBD2 matches 8 bases. CDR3 size: 14 residues. Germline V gene data show CDR1 as SEHNR and CDR2 as FQNEAQ (reference sequence). J lost 5 bases, V lost 8 bases, and 9 bases had no gene match. In DNA, the CDR3 is TGTGCCAGCGGAATAGCGGGGCGGGGAGATACGCAGTATTTT. It encodes CASGIAGRGDTQYF.

This clone was picked up a small number of times. CDR3 protein: CASSPTWEETQYF. CDR3 DNA sequence: TGTGCCAGCAGCCCGACATGGGAGGAGACCCAGTACTTC. The chain carries TRBV5-4 and TRBJ2-5, with a weak D call TRBD2 (5 bases). This CDR3 is built from 13 residues. Trimming took 4 bases from V and 5 from J, leaving 12 bases between them. Germline lookup yields CDR1 SGHNT and CDR2 YYREEE (reference sequence).

This clone was detected only a few times. The J gene is TRBJ2-7, the V gene TRBV3-1 (or the pseudogene TRBV3-2); D unresolved. Germline lookup yields CDR1 LGHDT and CDR2 YNNKEL (reference sequence). This CDR3 contains 16 residues. V shed 0 bases and J shed 5 bases, with 17 bases lying between them. The CDR3: CASSQDRPATTHEQYF. The DNA of the CDR3 is TGTGCCAGCAGCCAAGATCGCCCCGCTACTACCCACGAGCAGTACTTC.

The chain is built from TRBV3-1 (or the pseudogene TRBV3-2) and TRBJ2-7, with 10 bases lining up with TRBD2. Trimming took 2 bases from V and 8 from J; bases not matched to a gene: 9. From germline, CDR1 is LGHDT and CDR2 YNNKEL (reference sequence). The CDR3 contains 15 residues. The CDR3 loop reads CASSQQAGGPSKQYF. The CDR3 DNA follows: TGTGCCAGCAGCCAACAAGCGGGAGGGCCAAGCAAGCAGTACTTC.

The CDR3 DNA reads as TGCGCCAGCAGCTCCGGTGAAGTCCCTAACTATGGCTACACCTTC. This encodes CASSSGEVPNYGYTF. V and J are TRBV5-1 and TRBJ1-2, with D unclear. Germline V lookup: CDR1 SGHRS, CDR2 YFSETQ. The V end lost 3 bases, the J end lost 0 bases, and 12 bases lay between the germline ends. The CDR3 length is 15 residues.

The chain couples TRBV6-6 to TRBJ1-2, with TRBD1 as a possible D gene (6 bases). Trimming removed 2 bases from V and 7 bases from J, with 17 bases in between. Germline V gene sequence: CDR1 MNHNY, CDR2 SVGAGI (reference sequence). The CDR3 is made up of 15 amino acids. CDR3 bases: TGTGCCAGCAGTTACCCGGAAACAGGGCTCCCTGGCTACACCTTC. Its translation is CASSYPETGLPGYTF.

The CDR3 nucleotides are TGTGCCAGCAGCTCTTCACCGGGGTTTGATCAGCCCCAGCATTTT. Its protein is CASSSSPGFDQPQHF. V usage is TRBV5-6 and J usage is TRBJ1-5; D uncertain. Germline lookup yields CDR1 SGHDT and CDR2 YYEEEE. The CDR3 contains 15 residues. V lost 3 bases and J 5 bases, leaving 15 bases between the germline ends.

V is TRBV7-8 and J is TRBJ1-1; D is perhaps TRBD1 (6 bases). Germline V gene sequence: CDR1 SGHVS, CDR2 FQNEAQ. Trimming took 3 bases from V and 4 from J, leaving 12 bases between them. The CDR3 sequence is 14 residues long. The CDR3 nucleotides read TGTGCCAGCAGCTTTGGGGGCGATAGCACTGAAGCTTTCTTT. Translation gives CASSFGGDSTEAFF.

This clone occurred a few times. The chain couples TRBV7-9 to TRBJ2-7; maybe TRBD2 (6 bases). The V end lost 1 base, the J end lost 6 bases, and 13 bases lay between the germline ends. Germline assignment: CDR1 SEHNR and CDR2 FQNEAQ (reference sequence). This CDR3 contains 14 residues. The CDR3, as DNA: TGTGCCAGCAGCTTAGGGGGGGTCTTCGGCGAGCAGTACTTC. Translation gives CASSLGGVFGEQYF.

The rearrangement links TRBV3-1 (or the pseudogene TRBV3-2) to TRBJ2-7; 13 bases agree with TRBD2. After removal of 4 bases from V and 2 bases from J, the junction contained 2 bases not matched to a gene. From germline, CDR1 is LGHDT and CDR2 YNNKEL (reference sequence). The CDR3 sequence is 15 residues long. CDR3 DNA sequence: TGTGCCAGCAGCCTCGGGACTAGCGGGGCCTACGAGCAGTACTTC. This encodes CASSLGTSGAYEQYF.